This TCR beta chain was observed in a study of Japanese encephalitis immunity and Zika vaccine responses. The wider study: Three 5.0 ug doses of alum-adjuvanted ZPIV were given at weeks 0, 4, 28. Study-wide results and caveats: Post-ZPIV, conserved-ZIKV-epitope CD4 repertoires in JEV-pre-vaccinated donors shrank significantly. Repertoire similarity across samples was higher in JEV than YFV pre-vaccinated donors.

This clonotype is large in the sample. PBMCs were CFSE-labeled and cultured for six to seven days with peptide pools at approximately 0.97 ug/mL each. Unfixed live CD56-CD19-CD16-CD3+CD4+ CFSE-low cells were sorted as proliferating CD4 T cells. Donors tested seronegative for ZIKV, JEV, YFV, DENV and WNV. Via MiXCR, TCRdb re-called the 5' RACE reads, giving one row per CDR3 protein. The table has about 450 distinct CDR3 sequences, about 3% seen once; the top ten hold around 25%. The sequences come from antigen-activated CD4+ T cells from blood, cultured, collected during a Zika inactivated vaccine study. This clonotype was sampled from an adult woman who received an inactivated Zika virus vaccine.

The DNA of the CDR3 is TGTGCCAGCGCCGGGCCCCTTCTGTACGAGCAGTACTTC. This codes for CASAGPLLYEQYF. V gene TRBV6-5 combines with J gene TRBJ2-7; no clear D. Germline CDR1 reads MNHEY; CDR2 reads SVGAGI. Between the trimmed V and J ends, which lost 8 bases and 4 bases, there was a span of 15 bases. This CDR3 has 13 amino acids.